The 24 T cell receptor beta chains given below trace back to one sample, sequenced in a study of blood T cells in healthy people across ages (dated by TCRdb to the mid-2010s). The library was obtained by 5' RACE. The sequencer was an Illumina HiSeq 2500. A second about 7 to 11 cycle PCR used a sample-barcoded 5' primer and a J-beta primer mix. TCRdb redid the processing of the public reads, applying fastp at Q25 and MiXCR, and retained in-frame beta chains. Rows with one shared CDR3 protein collapse into an entry with the most common genes and DNA. The sample yields about 640,000 distinct CDR3 sequences; 58% were counted once. The top ten constitute over 30% of the sample. Sequencing was performed on blood. Source of these receptors: a man aged 55 to 70 in good health.

This clonotype has only a few counts. The V gene is TRBV20-1, the J gene TRBJ2-5, with a possible D match to TRBD2 (6 bases). V lost 2 bases and J 7 bases, leaving 17 bases between the germline ends. Germline V gene data show CDR1 as DFQATT and CDR2 as SNEGSKA (reference sequence). The CDR3 sequence is 14 residues long. The CDR3 is CSARRAEGTGTQYF. The CDR3 DNA reads as TGCAGTGCTAGAAGGGCGGAGGGAACGGGGACCCAGTACTTC.

The rearrangement links TRBV5-1 to TRBJ2-4; 10 positions agree with TRBD1. Germline lookup yields CDR1 SGHRS and CDR2 YFSETQ. The CDR3 sequence is 15 residues long. With 4 bases clipped from V and 9 bases from J, the junction kept 10 bases outside the gene matches. The DNA for the CDR3 is TGCGCCAGCAGCCCCGCCCCGGGACAGGGGAGCATTCAGTACTTC. This gives the protein CASSPAPGQGSIQYF.

This clonotype was detected only a few times. This chain joins TRBV29-1 and TRBJ2-5; maybe TRBD2 (5 bases). Germline loops: CDR1 SQVTM, CDR2 ANQGSEA. CDR3 length equals 12 residues. Trimming removed 3 bases from V and 3 bases from J, with 8 bases in between. CDR3 protein: CSVERAEETQYF. CDR3 bases: TGCAGCGTTGAGCGGGCAGAAGAGACCCAGTACTTC.

A remark on this clonotype: An end of the junction differs from the germline gene, which may be a read error. The chain couples TRBV25-1 to TRBJ1-4, with TRBD1 matching 9 bases. Per the germline V gene, CDR1 is MGHDK and CDR2 is SYGVNS. CDR3 length equals 14 residues. DNA of the CDR3: TGTGCCAGCAGTGACGGACAGGGGAGTGAAAAACTGCTTTTT. This codes for CASSDGQGSEKLLF. The whole variable domain, filled in from reference TRBV25-1 and TRBJ1-4, reads EADIYQTPRYLVIGTGKKITLECSQTMGHDKMYWYQQDPGMELHLIHYSYGVNSTEKGDLSSESTVSRIRTEHFPLTLESARPSHTSQYLCASSDGQGSEKLLFGSGTQLSVL.

This rearrangement joins TRBV18 to TRBJ2-7; 8 nucleotides line up with TRBD1. The CDR3 runs 15 residues. Germline CDR1 reads KGHSH; CDR2 reads LQKENI. The J segment lost 5 bases and the V segment lost 3 bases, leaving 9 bases of the junction unmatched. This chain's CDR3 is CASSPQGAPSHEQYF. For the CDR3, the DNA is TGTGCCAGCTCACCTCAGGGGGCCCCTAGTCACGAGCAGTACTTC.

This chain joins TRBV2 and TRBJ2-4, with D unresolved. The CDR3 loop spans 15 amino acids. The V and J ends lost 6 bases and 10 bases respectively, with 22 bases between them. Germline values: CDR1 SNHLY, CDR2 FYNNEI. The CDR3 spells CASSPRPTGGDIQYF. The CDR3 DNA follows: TGTGCCAGCAGCCCGCGACCCACCGGTGGGGATATTCAGTACTTC.

In this sample, this clonotype turned up a few times. V usage is TRBV2 and J usage is TRBJ2-1; 14 bases are shared with TRBD2. This CDR3 has 16 amino acids. V shed 5 bases and J 10 bases; nucleotides not matched to a gene: 10. Germline CDR1 reads SNHLY; CDR2 reads FYNNEI. Here the CDR3 reads CASSKRVGTSGGEQFF. The CDR3 coding sequence is TGTGCCAGCAGTAAAAGAGTTGGGACTAGCGGGGGAGAGCAGTTCTTC. The variable domain in full, completed from reference TRBV2 and TRBJ2-1, reads EPEVTQTPSHQVTQMGQEVILRCVPISNHLYFYWYRQILGQKVEFLVSFYNNEISEKSEIFDDQFSVERPDGSNFTLKIRSTKLEDSAMYFCASSKRVGTSGGEQFFGPGTRLTVL.

The chain links TRBV5-1 to TRBJ2-1; D possibly matches TRBD1 or TRBD2 (6 bases each). CDR3 length equals 18 residues. Germline lookup yields CDR1 SGHRS and CDR2 YFSETQ. Trimming took 0 bases from V and 0 from J, leaving 16 bases between them. CDR3 loop: CASSLAPWGADSYNEQFF. In DNA, the CDR3 is TGCGCCAGCAGCTTGGCGCCTTGGGGGGCTGACTCCTACAATGAGCAGTTCTTC.

This clonotype came up once. This chain joins TRBV3-1 and TRBJ2-1; 7 nucleotides line up with TRBD2. Germline V gene data show CDR1 as LGHDT and CDR2 as YNNKEL (reference sequence). V was clipped by 4 bases and J by 1 base; unmatched bases: 7. This CDR3 contains 16 residues. The CDR3 nucleotides are TGTGCCAGCAGCCCCAACCGCGGGGGATCCTACAATGAGCAGTTCTTC. It is translated as CASSPNRGGSYNEQFF.

The chain's CDR3 is CATSDSSRDSFDTQYF. CDR3 bases: TGTGCCACCAGTGACTCGTCCCGGGACAGTTTTGATACGCAGTATTTT. The chain uses TRBV24-1 and TRBJ2-3; 7 bases fit TRBD1. The V gene end was trimmed by 4 bases and the J gene end by 6 bases; junction bases not matched to a gene: 12. Germline V gene data show CDR1 as KGHDR and CDR2 as SFDVKD. The CDR3 runs to 16 residues.

The chain uses TRBV7-2 and TRBJ2-5, with 8 bases aligning to TRBD1. The V gene end was trimmed by 5 bases and the J gene end by 4 bases; junction bases not matched to a gene: 6. Looked up from germline, CDR1 is SGHTA and CDR2 is FQGNSA. This CDR3 is 14 amino acids long. The chain's CDR3 is CASSRPGGVETQYF. For the CDR3, the DNA is TGTGCCAGCAGCCGCCCAGGGGGCGTAGAGACCCAGTACTTC.

This clonotype appeared once. The chain recombines TRBV5-5 with TRBJ2-6; D possibly matches TRBD1 or TRBD2 (5 bases each). The germline V gene encodes CDR1 SGHKS and CDR2 YYEKEE (reference sequence). V was trimmed by 6 bases and J by 1 base, leaving 11 bases between them. The CDR3 consists of 15 residues. CDR3 nucleotide sequence: TGTGCCAGCACCATATGGGGGTCTGGGGCCAACGTCCTGACTTTC. Translating gives CASTIWGSGANVLTF.

The chain employs TRBV28 and TRBJ1-1; the D is unclear. Germline V CDR1 and CDR2: MDHEN, SYDVKM. Trimming removed 4 bases at V and 3 bases at J, with 6 bases between. This CDR3 is built from 12 residues. The CDR3 sequence: CASSWGYTEAFF. The CDR3 nucleotides are TGTGCCAGCAGTTGGGGATACACTGAAGCTTTCTTT.

V usage is TRBV2 and J usage is TRBJ2-2; 8 nucleotides match TRBD1. This CDR3 is 16 amino acids long. From germline, CDR1 is SNHLY and CDR2 FYNNEI. J lost 1 base, V lost 7 bases, and 8 bases had no gene match. The CDR3 loop is CASTARDRKNTGELFF. Written as DNA, the CDR3 is TGTGCCAGCACCGCCCGGGACAGGAAGAACACCGGGGAGCTGTTTTTT.

This chain links TRBV7-6 with TRBJ1-6; 7 positions match TRBD1. There are 16 residues in the CDR3. V lost 5 bases and J lost 1; bases outside the gene matches: 5. From germline, CDR1 is SGHVS and CDR2 FNYEAQ. Here the CDR3 DNA reads TGTGCCAGCAGCGGGAACAGGGGATCCTATAATTCACCCCTCCACTTT. As protein: CASSGNRGSYNSPLHF.

This clonotype showed up many times. The chain joins TRBV2 to TRBJ1-2, with unresolved D. Between the trimmed V and J ends, which lost 7 bases and 7 bases, there was a span of 13 bases. Germline loops: CDR1 SNHLY, CDR2 FYNNEI. The CDR3 sequence is 12 residues long. The CDR3 is CASTESSGGYTF. The CDR3 DNA is TGTGCCAGCACGGAGTCCTCTGGTGGCTACACCTTC.

Here the CDR3 reads CASSLQNMNTEAFF. The CDR3 coding sequence is TGTGCCAGCAGCTTGCAGAACATGAACACTGAAGCTTTCTTT. The chain recombines TRBV7-9 with TRBJ1-1, with D unclear. CDR1 and CDR2 from the germline V gene are SEHNR and FQNEAQ (reference sequence). The CDR3 spans 14 residues. V was cut by 3 bases and J by 0 bases, with 8 bases left in between.

This clonotype was seen only a few times. The chain is built from TRBV20-1 and TRBJ2-7; D unresolved. CDR1 is DFQATT and CDR2 is SNEGSKA in the germline V gene (reference sequence). The CDR3 is 11 amino acids. The CDR3 loop reads CSAGAKREQYF. The CDR3 DNA reads as TGCAGCGCCGGCGCGAAAAGGGAGCAGTACTTC.

This clonotype was seen only once. The gene calls are TRBV14 and TRBJ1-4; D is unclear. Germline loops: CDR1 SGHDN, CDR2 FVKESK. The ends were cut back, 3 bases at V and 6 bases at J, with 26 bases in the middle. The CDR3 totals 19 residues. The CDR3 sequence is CASSHPRLARGPEDEKLFF. The CDR3 DNA is TGTGCCAGCAGCCATCCCCGTCTGGCCAGAGGGCCAGAGGATGAAAAACTGTTTTTT.

The V gene is TRBV10-3, the J gene TRBJ2-3, with 8 nucleotides matching TRBD1. The V gene end was trimmed by 5 bases and the J gene end by 2 bases; junction bases not matched to a gene: 15. This CDR3 has 18 residues. The V gene's germline CDR1 is ENHRY and CDR2 SYGVKD. CDR3 residues: CAISRSLQGQGDTDTQYF. CDR3 coding DNA: TGTGCCATCAGTCGGTCCCTACAAGGACAGGGAGACACAGATACGCAGTATTTT.

V is TRBV6-2 or TRBV6-3 and J is TRBJ2-3, with D possibly TRBD1 on 5 matching bases. This CDR3 contains 14 residues. Trimming shortened V by 5 bases and J by 4 bases, and 13 bases separated the two germline ends. Germline assignment: CDR1 MNHEY and CDR2 SVGEGT. The CDR3 sequence is CASSLVRAADTQYF. The CDR3 coding sequence is TGTGCCAGCAGTCTGGTCAGGGCAGCAGATACGCAGTATTTT.

This clonotype was recorded once. One end of the junction does not line up with germline, which may come from a read error. The rearrangement links TRBV19 to TRBJ2-3; D is unclear. This CDR3 has 11 amino acids. CDR1 is LNHDA, CDR2 SQIVND, per germline (reference sequence). The CDR3, as DNA: TGTACCAGTTGCGGCTCAGATACGCAGTATTTT. Encoded protein: CTSCGSDTQYF.

The chain employs TRBV29-1 and TRBJ1-5; possibly TRBD1 for D (6 bases). The V and J ends lost 6 bases and 0 bases respectively, with 12 bases between them. Germline V CDR1 and CDR2: SQVTM, ANQGSEA. The CDR3 is made up of 14 amino acids. The chain's CDR3 is CSVKQGNSNQPQHF. The CDR3 coding sequence is TGCAGCGTCAAACAGGGTAATAGCAATCAGCCCCAGCATTTT.

This chain connects TRBV6-1 to TRBJ2-6, with D perhaps matching TRBD2 (5 bases). Germline lookup yields CDR1 MNHNS and CDR2 SASEGT. The CDR3 sequence is 18 residues long. V gave up 6 bases and J gave up 0 bases, with 18 bases separating them. The CDR3 nucleotides read TGTGCCAGCAGCCCAGCCCGGAGGTTAGGCTCTGGGGCCAACGTCCTGACTTTC. Residues: CASSPARRLGSGANVLTF.